This T cell receptor (beta chain) is drawn from a study of blood T cell repertoires in COVID-19. In the study overall: Donors in the United States, Italy and Spain gave samples during acute or convalescent COVID-19. T cells, B-cell-depleted T cells, or PBMCs provided the cDNA or gDNA that served as material.

As processed by the authors: Estimation of nucleated cell counts relied on the amplification of reference gene primers. Repertoires were generated with immunoSEQ multiplex PCR, while TCRdb's copy carries only in-frame clones and drops some. The DNA was the basis for D and trimming; V, J and clone size are from that table. The sample holds 190,000 or so clones, about 81% seen once. The source material was peripheral blood. The receptor was derived from a woman older than 75 with COVID-19, enrolled during active disease.

The CDR3 sequence is CASGRGLAGGLPDTQYF. CDR3 nucleotides: TGTGCTAGTGGCCGGGGACTAGCGGGAGGGCTACCAGATACGCAGTATTTT. J is TRBJ2-3 and V is TRBV12-5; TRBD2 aligns across 16 bases. Per the germline V gene, CDR1 is LGHNT and CDR2 is FRNRAP. This CDR3 spans 17 amino acids. Trimming removed 6 bases from V and 4 bases from J; junction bases left unmatched: 7.